One sample yielded the 15 T cell receptor beta chains listed below, sequenced in a study of STAT3 mutations in large granular lymphocyte leukemia. Study-level results: Every T-cell large granular lymphocyte leukemia patient had at least one immunodominant TCR beta clonotype.

Assay used: immunoSEQ multiplex PCR; TCRdb lists only in-frame clones, some missing. Of over 30,000 clones listed, approximately 84% were seen once; the top ten hold about an eighth. These receptors are not linked to any known antigen. Sequencing was carried out using peripheral blood mononuclear cells. The receptors here all came from a man aged 55 to 69 with T-cell large granular lymphocyte leukemia. Some clones in this sample may be carry-over from other donors' samples.

The chain recombines TRBV7-2 with TRBJ1-2; 12 positions agree with TRBD1. The ends lost 2 bases at V and 3 bases at J; junction bases unmatched: 7. The CDR3 consists of 17 residues. In germline, CDR1 is SGHTA, CDR2 FQGNSA. The CDR3 is CASSLIGGQGADYGYTF. As DNA, the CDR3 is TGTGCCAGCAGCTTAATTGGGGGACAGGGGGCTGACTATGGCTACACCTTC.

The chain uses TRBV6-5 and TRBJ2-3, with D possibly TRBD2 on 5 matching bases. V shed 6 bases and J shed 4 bases, with 5 bases lying between them. This CDR3 comprises 11 residues. Germline CDR1 is MNHEY and CDR2 is SVGAGI. CDR3 region: CASRRADTQYF. CDR3 in DNA: TGTGCCAGCAGGCGGGCAGATACGCAGTATTTT.

The genes are TRBV5-8 and TRBJ1-4, with D unclear. Per the germline V gene, CDR1 is SGHTS and CDR2 is YDEGEE. The ends were cut back, 4 bases at V and 5 bases at J, with 6 bases in the middle. The length of the CDR3 is 12 residues. This CDR3 reads CASSQMNEKLFF. CDR3 nucleotide sequence: TGTGCCAGCAGCCAGATGAATGAAAAACTGTTTTTT.

The V gene is TRBV27, the J gene TRBJ1-5, with 8 bases that match TRBD1. There are 16 residues in the CDR3. Germline V CDR1 and CDR2: MNHEY, SMNVEV (reference sequence). V lost 5 bases, J lost 2 bases, and 8 bases stayed unmatched. CDR3 amino acids: CASSLQGGWGNQPQHF. CDR3 DNA: TGTGCCAGCAGTCTACAGGGGGGATGGGGCAATCAGCCCCAGCATTTT.

This chain joins TRBV29-1 and TRBJ1-3, with a tentative D call TRBD1 (6 bases). The CDR3 totals 12 residues. V was pared by 7 bases and J by 4 bases, with 11 bases between. Germline values: CDR1 SQVTM, CDR2 ANQGSEA. The CDR3 sequence: CSARTVGNTIYF. The CDR3 DNA is TGCAGCGCTCGGACAGTGGGAAACACCATATATTTT.

The chain couples TRBV18 to TRBJ2-5; TRBD1 matches 8 bases. The V gene's germline CDR1 is KGHSH and CDR2 LQKENI. V was pared by 3 bases and J by 5 bases, with 8 bases of the junction left unmatched. The CDR3 length is 15 residues. The CDR3, as DNA: TGTGCCAGCTCACCCTCTTCCCAGGGGGCGGAGACCCAGTACTTC. As protein: CASSPSSQGAETQYF.

This clone has a single count. The V and J genes are TRBV4-1 and TRBJ2-3; 12 positions agree with TRBD2. The CDR3 extends over 17 amino acids. V lost 5 bases and J lost 2; bases outside the gene matches: 8. CDR1 and CDR2 from the germline V gene are MGHRA and YSYEKL. CDR3 in DNA: TGCGCCAGCAGCACACGGACTAGCGGGGACCTCACAGATACGCAGTATTTT. Translation: CASSTRTSGDLTDTQYF.

The chain joins TRBV5-1 to TRBJ2-7; 7 bases are shared with TRBD1. Germline V CDR1 and CDR2: SGHRS, YFSETQ. The ends lost 3 bases at V and 2 bases at J; junction bases unmatched: 11. The CDR3 covers 16 residues. The CDR3 DNA sequence: TGCGCCAGCAGCTCCGCTACCGGGACAGATCCCTACGAGCAGTACTTC. Protein: CASSSATGTDPYEQYF.

This sequence joins TRBV18 and TRBJ2-5; 9 bases line up with TRBD1. The CDR3 is made up of 16 amino acids. Trimming at V came to 5 bases and at J to 1 base, leaving 8 bases not matched to a gene. Looked up from germline, CDR1 is KGHSH and CDR2 is LQKENI. For the CDR3, the DNA is TGTGCCAGCTCATCGGGACAGGGACTTTCCCAAGAGACCCAGTACTTC. This sequence encodes CASSSGQGLSQETQYF. Filled out from reference TRBV18 and TRBJ2-5, the complete variable domain reads NAGVMQNPRHLVRRRGQEARLRCSPMKGHSHVYWYRQLPEEGLKFMVYLQKENIIDESGMPKERFSAEFPKEGPSILRIQQVVRGDSAAYFCASSSGQGLSQETQYFGPGTRLLVL.

V and J are TRBV27 and TRBJ2-5, with TRBD2 matching over 9 bases. After removal of 7 bases from V and 3 bases from J, the junction contained 3 bases not matched to a gene. Germline V lookup: CDR1 MNHEY, CDR2 SMNVEV (reference sequence). The CDR3 sequence is 13 residues long. The CDR3 DNA sequence: TGTGCCAGCACGGGACTAGCTGAAGAGACCCAGTACTTC. The encoded protein is CASTGLAEETQYF.

This sequence joins TRBV5-1 and TRBJ2-3; D perhaps matches TRBD2 (5 bases). This CDR3 comprises 12 residues. The V gene lost 5 bases and the J gene lost 6 bases, with 10 bases spanning the gap. CDR1 SGHRS and CDR2 YFSETQ come from the germline V gene. The CDR3 DNA is TGCGCCAGCAGTTACGAGCGGGATACGCAGTATTTT. Its translation is CASSYERDTQYF.

This chain connects TRBV18 to TRBJ2-7; D remains unclear. Germline V gene data show CDR1 as KGHSH and CDR2 as LQKENI. The CDR3 consists of 13 residues. The germline V and J ends were trimmed by 3 bases and 4 bases, with 10 bases remaining between them. The CDR3 protein is CASSPPGQYEQYF. CDR3 DNA sequence: TGTGCCAGCTCACCCCCCGGGCAGTACGAGCAGTACTTC.

The chain carries TRBV27 and TRBJ2-3; D is perhaps TRBD2 (6 bases). Germline CDR1 reads MNHEY; CDR2 reads SMNVEV (reference sequence). Trimming pared 8 bases from V and 6 bases from J, leaving 18 bases between. The CDR3 consists of 14 residues. The CDR3 region is CASGLGSGYDTQYF. CDR3 DNA: TGTGCCAGCGGTCTGGGTAGCGGATACGATACGCAGTATTTT.

This clone was recorded only once. The V and J genes are TRBV6-6 and TRBJ2-7, with unresolved D. In germline, CDR1 is MNHNY, CDR2 SVGAGI (reference sequence). With 6 bases removed from V and 9 bases from J, the gap between germline ends came to 12 bases. This CDR3 is built from 11 residues. In DNA form, the CDR3 reads TGTGCCAGCAGCTCCTCAAGAAGGCAGTACTTC. This codes for CASSSSRRQYF.

In nucleotides, the CDR3 is TGTGCCAGCAGCTTAGGCCCCGGCGATTCACCCCTCCACTTT. This codes for CASSLGPGDSPLHF. The chain has TRBV7-2 and TRBJ1-6; D is undetermined. The CDR3 runs to 14 residues. Germline assignment: CDR1 SGHTA and CDR2 FQGNSA. The germline V and J ends were trimmed by 1 base and 8 bases, with 9 bases remaining between them.